Following are 29 T cell receptor beta chains from one sample sequenced in a study of CD8+CD57+ T cells in acquired aplastic anemia listed by TCRdb under 2018. Sequenced on an Illumina HiSeq 2000. Genomic DNA was used as template for profiling of TCR beta VDJ combinations and CDR3 sequences. The raw public reads went through TCRdb reprocessing: fastp at Q25, MiXCR clone calling, in-frame beta chains kept. Records with the same CDR3 protein are collapsed into one entry carrying the most frequent genes and DNA. The sample records 350,000 to 450,000 distinct CDR3 sequences, around 68% of which are singletons. Clones ranked in the top ten supply approximately 4% of the sample. Material for sequencing was sorted CD4+, CD8+, or CD8+CD57+ T cells (not recorded which) from PBMCs. All receptors derive from a human donor in good health, serving as a control.

The chain recombines TRBV5-1 with TRBJ2-7; TRBD2 might be the D (5 bases). CDR1 is SGHRS, CDR2 YFSETQ, per germline. Trimming took off 4 bases at V and 12 bases at J, with 17 bases between the two ends. The CDR3 length is 12 residues. The CDR3 DNA sequence: TGCGCCAGCAGCGGTGGTTCGGGGAACACGTACTTC. It codes for CASSGGSGNTYF.

This chain joins TRBV2 and TRBJ2-7; TRBD2 matches 8 bases. Germline CDR1 and CDR2: SNHLY and FYNNEI. V shed 3 bases and J 0 bases; nucleotides not matched to a gene: 10. This CDR3 has 17 amino acids. CDR3 sequence (DNA): TGTGCCAGCAGTGATGACCTAGCGGGTAACTTCTCCTACGAGCAGTACTTC. This translates into CASSDDLAGNFSYEQYF.

The chain employs TRBV2 and TRBJ1-2; tentative D call: TRBD1 (5 bases). Trimming took 6 bases from V and 4 from J, leaving 18 bases between them. This CDR3 comprises 15 residues. Germline V gene sequence: CDR1 SNHLY, CDR2 FYNNEI. CDR3 coding DNA: TGTGCCAGCAGCTTAGGCCCGGGGCATACCTATGGCTACACCTTC. Translation: CASSLGPGHTYGYTF. Full variable domain (missing parts from reference TRBV2 and TRBJ1-2): EPEVTQTPSHQVTQMGQEVILRCVPISNHLYFYWYRQILGQKVEFLVSFYNNEISEKSEIFDDQFSVERPDGSNFTLKIRSTKLEDSAMYFCASSLGPGHTYGYTFGSGTRLTVV.

This clonotype was found a few times. The CDR3, as DNA: TGTGCCAGCAGCGGAACGACTAGCGGGGCCACAGATACGCAGTATTTT. Translated: CASSGTTSGATDTQYF. This rearrangement joins TRBV9 to TRBJ2-3; TRBD2 aligns across 11 bases. The CDR3 totals 16 residues. The germline V gene has CDR1 SGDLS and CDR2 YYNGEE. Unmatched junction bases numbered 5, after V lost 3 bases and J lost 2 bases.

CDR3 bases: TGTGCCACCAGCAGACCCCCGCTGAACACCGGGGAGCTGTTTTTT. Its translation: CATSRPPLNTGELFF. This chain joins TRBV15 and TRBJ2-2; D remains ambiguous. CDR3 size: 15 residues. V shed 2 bases and J shed 1 base, with 8 bases lying between them. Germline assignment: CDR1 LNHNV and CDR2 YYDKDF (reference sequence). The whole variable domain, filled in from reference TRBV15 and TRBJ2-2, reads DAMVIQNPRYQVTQFGKPVTLSCSQTLNHNVMYWYQQKSSQAPKLLFHYYDKDFNNEADTPDNFQSRRPNTSFCFLDIRSPGLGDTAMYLCATSRPPLNTGELFFGEGSRLTVL.

This clonotype was seen only a few times. The chain links TRBV12-5 to TRBJ1-1; 7 nucleotides match TRBD1. CDR1 is LGHNT, CDR2 FRNRAP, per germline. J lost 1 base, V lost 3 bases, and 8 bases had no gene match. The CDR3 is 16 amino acids. The CDR3 here is CASGFRGTGANTEAFF. For the CDR3, the DNA is TGTGCTAGTGGTTTTCGGGGAACAGGGGCGAACACTGAAGCTTTCTTT.

This rearrangement joins TRBV5-6 to TRBJ2-7; D is uncertain. The CDR3 is 12 residues long. Trimming shortened V by 4 bases and J by 12 bases, and 17 bases separated the two germline ends. Germline V gives CDR1 SGHDT, CDR2 YYEEEE. CDR3 coding DNA: TGTGCCAGCAGCCCAAGTTTCTCTGGGCGGTACTTC. Amino acid sequence: CASSPSFSGRYF. The full variable domain, its missing parts supplied by reference TRBV5-6 and TRBJ2-7, is DAGVTQSPTHLIKTRGQQVTLRCSPKSGHDTVSWYQQALGQGPQFIFQYYEEEERQRGNFPDRFSGHQFPNYSSELNVNALLLGDSALYLCASSPSFSGRYFGPGTRLTVT.

The sample holds one count of this clonotype. As the CDR3 is not closed by the conserved phenylalanine or tryptophan, this likely results from a read error. The DNA is omitted, as the CDR3 cannot be located on it reliably, and the CDR3 follows TCRdb's listing. The chain combines TRBV13 with TRBJ2-7; the listed D gene, TRBD2, was not tested against the DNA. Germline values: CDR1 PRHDT, CDR2 FYEKMQ (reference sequence). The CDR3 sequence runs 11 residues, both termini included. CDR3 protein: CTSSLAARRSG.

The chain combines TRBV11-2 with TRBJ2-7, with no clear D. The CDR3 covers 12 residues. The V gene's germline CDR1 is SGHAT and CDR2 FQNNGV. V was cut by 1 base and J by 8 bases, with 9 bases left in between. The CDR3, as DNA: TGTGCCAGCAGCTTAGGGTCGACCCAGCAGTACTTC. Protein sequence: CASSLGSTQQYF.

Concerning this clonotype itself: At one of its ends the junction is not consistent with the germline gene, which may arise from a read error. The chain combines TRBV5-1 with TRBJ1-1; D may be TRBD1 (5 bases). Germline loops: CDR1 SGHRS, CDR2 YFSETQ. This CDR3 is built from 14 residues. DNA of the CDR3: TGTGCCAGCAGCCCCCGGACAAAAGTGACTGAAGCTTTCTTT. It translates to CASSPRTKVTEAFF.

With respect to this clonotype: Possible read error: a much larger clone is one base away. CDR3 sequence: CAWGSANTGELFF. The CDR3 region has the DNA TGTGCCTGGGGCTCGGCGAACACCGGGGAGCTGTTTTTT. The chain uses TRBV30 and TRBJ2-2; D gene ambiguous. Per the germline V gene, CDR1 is GTSNPN and CDR2 is SVGIG (reference sequence). The CDR3 loop spans 13 amino acids. Trimming took 5 bases from V and 0 from J, leaving 7 bases between them.

The chain recombines TRBV7-9 with TRBJ1-1, with 7 bases fitting TRBD1. The CDR3 contains 15 residues. Trimming took 5 bases from V and 7 from J; bases not matched to a gene: 13. Germline CDR1 and CDR2: SEHNR and FQNEAQ (reference sequence). The CDR3 region is CASSPFRTGGNEAFF. The CDR3 DNA sequence: TGTGCCAGCAGCCCCTTTAGGACAGGCGGAAATGAAGCTTTCTTT.

This clonotype occurred once. This sequence joins TRBV5-1 and TRBJ2-1, with 7 bases that match TRBD1. V lost 5 bases to trimming and J lost 0 bases; unmatched junction nucleotides: 2. The CDR3 runs 14 residues. Germline CDR1 is SGHRS and CDR2 is YFSETQ. The CDR3 here is CASRWDSSYNEQFF. The CDR3 DNA sequence: TGCGCCAGCAGGTGGGACAGCTCCTACAATGAGCAGTTCTTC.

This chain connects TRBV7-6 to TRBJ1-2; unclear D gene. CDR3 length equals 14 residues. Germline CDR1 SGHVS, CDR2 FNYEAQ. V gave up 4 bases and J gave up 11 bases, with 20 bases separating them. The CDR3 region has the DNA TGTGCCAGCAGCTCAGCGGAGCAGGTCTATGTTTACACCTTC. Translated, it gives CASSSAEQVYVYTF.

The chain employs TRBV13 and TRBJ2-7, with D unclear. The V end was cut by 5 bases, the J end by 1 base, with 12 bases between. Germline CDR1 reads PRHDT; CDR2 reads FYEKMQ (reference sequence). This CDR3 has 14 residues. CDR3 protein: CASSQGSRSYEQYF. In nucleotides, the CDR3 is TGTGCCAGCAGCCAAGGGTCAAGATCCTACGAGCAGTACTTC.

This clonotype was picked up many times. The chain employs TRBV27 and TRBJ1-6; 9 nucleotides line up with TRBD1. This CDR3 spans 15 amino acids. Germline lookup yields CDR1 MNHEY and CDR2 SMNVEV (reference sequence). V shed 9 bases, J shed 9 bases, and the junction held 12 bases outside the gene matches. For the CDR3, the DNA is TGTGCCAGAGGCAGTGGACAGGGGAGTCCTTCACCCCTCCACTTT. This codes for CARGSGQGSPSPLHF.

The chain employs TRBV7-9 and TRBJ2-3, with D uncertain. The V end was cut by 5 bases, the J end by 14 bases, with 26 bases between. Germline V gene data show CDR1 as SEHNR and CDR2 as FQNEAQ (reference sequence). The CDR3 is 15 residues long. CDR3 residues: CASSPGHVGSDGGYF. CDR3 in DNA: TGTGCCAGCAGCCCGGGCCATGTCGGGTCAGACGGCGGGTATTTT.

Only a few counts were recorded for this clonotype. The chain couples TRBV19 to TRBJ2-1; TRBD1 agrees at 7 bases. The CDR3 spans 15 residues. V lost 7 bases, J lost 8 bases, and 14 bases stayed unmatched. The germline V gene encodes CDR1 LNHDA and CDR2 SQIVND (reference sequence). The CDR3 DNA sequence: TGTGCCAGTACCATCGGACAGGCAATCTGGGATGAGCAGTTCTTC. Translated: CASTIGQAIWDEQFF.

On this clonotype: No conserved phenylalanine or tryptophan is present at the end of the CDR3, so a read error is the likely explanation. The limits of the CDR3 on the DNA are not certain, so only TCRdb's listed CDR3 is given. The V call is TRBV7-3, the J call TRBJ1-6; TRBD1, the table's D call, was not compared with the DNA. The CDR3 has 13 amino acids, counting both end residues. Looked up from germline, CDR1 is SGHTA and CDR2 is FQGTGA. CDR3 region: CASSLRAGSITTL.

On this clonotype itself: At one boundary the junction diverges from the germline segment, which might be a read error. This chain links TRBV9 with TRBJ2-1; D possibly corresponds to TRBD2 (5 bases). CDR1 and CDR2 (germline): SGDLS, YYNGEE. The CDR3 length is 16 residues. CDR3 DNA: TGCGCCAGCAGTGTTGCCCGGGGAAGGGCGTGGAAGGAGCAGTTCTTC. This gives the protein CASSVARGRAWKEQFF.

This clonotype was counted only a few times. The chain is built from TRBV15 and TRBJ2-2, with D perhaps matching TRBD2 (6 bases). The V end was cut by 1 base, the J end by 4 bases, with 7 bases between. Germline CDR1 and CDR2: LNHNV and YYDKDF (reference sequence). CDR3 size: 14 residues. Here the CDR3 DNA reads TGTGCCACCAGCAGAGCGGGGGTCACCGGGGAGCTGTTTTTT. It encodes CATSRAGVTGELFF.

As for this clonotype: A read error may explain this, as a much larger clone is one base away. V gene TRBV4-2 combines with J gene TRBJ1-3; 7 nucleotides align to TRBD1. Germline V lookup: CDR1 LGHNA, CDR2 YNFKEQ. This CDR3 is 15 amino acids long. Here the CDR3 DNA reads TGTGTCAGCGGCCAGGGGGGCCTATCAGGAAACACCATATATTTT. Protein: CVSGQGGLSGNTIYF.

J is TRBJ1-2 and V is TRBV6-9; TRBD1 agrees at 8 bases. V trimming: 7 bases; J trimming: 7 bases; junction bases outside the gene matches: 11. Germline V CDR1 and CDR2: MNHGY, SVAAGI. This CDR3 is built from 14 residues. CDR3 residues: CASKLLSTGGGYTF. CDR3 DNA sequence: TGTGCCAGCAAGCTCCTTAGCACAGGGGGTGGCTACACCTTC.

V gene TRBV7-9 combines with J gene TRBJ2-5; TRBD2 matches 11 bases. The CDR3 runs 16 residues. The J segment lost 5 bases and the V segment lost 10 bases, leaving 15 bases of the junction unmatched. Looked up from germline, CDR1 is SEHNR and CDR2 is FQNEAQ (reference sequence). CDR3 sequence: CATGRDSGGALETQYF. CDR3 in DNA: TGTGCCACCGGCAGAGATAGCGGGGGGGCCCTCGAGACCCAGTACTTC.

The table lists this clonotype with many counts. This CDR3 reads CSARIPLAGSYNEQFF. CDR3 DNA: TGCAGTGCCCGAATTCCCCTAGCGGGAAGCTACAATGAGCAGTTCTTC. The chain is built from TRBV20-1 and TRBJ2-1, with 9 bases matching TRBD2. The J segment lost 3 bases and the V segment lost 6 bases, leaving 12 bases of the junction unmatched. Per germline, CDR1 DFQATT and CDR2 SNEGSKA (reference sequence). This CDR3 comprises 16 residues.

In this sample, this clonotype turned up a few times. The J gene is TRBJ1-5, the V gene TRBV19; no firm D call. From germline, CDR1 is LNHDA and CDR2 SQIVND (reference sequence). The V end lost 6 bases, the J end lost 2 bases, and 8 bases lay between the germline ends. The CDR3 contains 13 residues. The CDR3 region has the DNA TGTGCCAGTAGAGGCGAGGGCAATCAGCCCCAGCATTTT. Protein product: CASRGEGNQPQHF.

The chain couples TRBV7-3 to TRBJ2-5; D is ambiguous. V lost 6 bases, J lost 5 bases, and 13 bases lay in between. Per germline, CDR1 SGHTA and CDR2 FQGTGA. This CDR3 contains 13 residues. The CDR3 protein is CASSTLVAETQYF. CDR3 nucleotide sequence: TGTGCCAGCAGTACGTTGGTGGCCGAGACCCAGTACTTC.

This sequence joins TRBV9 and TRBJ1-2; a possible D gene is TRBD1 (6 bases). V lost 4 bases and J 12 bases, leaving 25 bases between the germline ends. The length of the CDR3 is 15 residues. CDR1 SGDLS and CDR2 YYNGEE come from the germline V gene. CDR3 in DNA: TGTGCCAGCAGCTTGGACCCGCGGGGGGCACGGAGAGACACCTTC. Translating it yields CASSLDPRGARRDTF.

This chain joins TRBV9 and TRBJ1-5, with a possible D match to TRBD1 (6 bases). CDR1 SGDLS and CDR2 YYNGEE come from the germline V gene. With 0 bases removed from V and 13 bases from J, the gap between germline ends came to 20 bases. The CDR3 runs to 15 residues. The CDR3 sequence: CASSVVGGDTGEQHF. CDR3 in DNA: TGTGCCAGCAGCGTAGTAGGGGGTGACACCGGGGAGCAGCATTTT.